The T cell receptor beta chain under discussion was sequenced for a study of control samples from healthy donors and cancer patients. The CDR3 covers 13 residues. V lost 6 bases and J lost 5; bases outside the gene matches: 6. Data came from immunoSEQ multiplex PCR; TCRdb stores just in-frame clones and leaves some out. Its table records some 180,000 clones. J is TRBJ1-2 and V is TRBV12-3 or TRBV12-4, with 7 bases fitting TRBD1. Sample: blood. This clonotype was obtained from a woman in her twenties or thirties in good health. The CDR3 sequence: CASSKGTVYGYTF. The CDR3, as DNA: TGTGCCAGCAGCAAAGGGACAGTTTATGGCTACACCTTC.